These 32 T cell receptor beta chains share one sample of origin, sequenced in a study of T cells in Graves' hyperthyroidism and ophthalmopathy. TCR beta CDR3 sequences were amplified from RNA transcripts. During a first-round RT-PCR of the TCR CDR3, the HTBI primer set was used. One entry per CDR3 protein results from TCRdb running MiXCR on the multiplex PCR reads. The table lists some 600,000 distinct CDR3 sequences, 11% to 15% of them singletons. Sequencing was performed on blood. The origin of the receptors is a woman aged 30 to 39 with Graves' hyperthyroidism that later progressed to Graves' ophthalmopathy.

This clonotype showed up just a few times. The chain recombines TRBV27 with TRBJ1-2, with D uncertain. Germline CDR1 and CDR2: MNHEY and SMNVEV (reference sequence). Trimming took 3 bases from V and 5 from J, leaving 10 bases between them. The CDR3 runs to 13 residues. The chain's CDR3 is CASSFSTDYGYTF. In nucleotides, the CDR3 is TGTGCCAGCAGTTTTAGCACAGATTATGGCTACACCTTC.

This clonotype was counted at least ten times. CDR3 nucleotides: TGCAGCATCCTCGGGACAGGGATCGGAAACACCATATATTTT. It yields the protein CSILGTGIGNTIYF. The chain has TRBV29-1 and TRBJ1-3; TRBD1 aligns across 9 bases. Germline assignment: CDR1 SQVTM and CDR2 ANQGSEA. The V gene end was trimmed by 8 bases and the J gene end by 4 bases; junction bases not matched to a gene: 9. CDR3 size: 14 residues.

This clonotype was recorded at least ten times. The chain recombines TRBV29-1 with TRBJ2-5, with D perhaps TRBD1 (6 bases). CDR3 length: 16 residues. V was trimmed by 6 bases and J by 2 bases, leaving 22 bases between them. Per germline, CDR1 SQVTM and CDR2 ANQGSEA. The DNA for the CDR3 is TGCAGCGTATATGGCCGGTGGGGGCGAATTCAAGAGACCCAGTACTTC. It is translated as CSVYGRWGRIQETQYF.

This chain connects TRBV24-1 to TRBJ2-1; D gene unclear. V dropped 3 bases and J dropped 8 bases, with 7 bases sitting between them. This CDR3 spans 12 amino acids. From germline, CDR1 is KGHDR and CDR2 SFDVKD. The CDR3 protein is CATSDGLDEQFF. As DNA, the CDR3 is TGTGCCACCAGTGATGGGTTAGATGAGCAGTTCTTC.

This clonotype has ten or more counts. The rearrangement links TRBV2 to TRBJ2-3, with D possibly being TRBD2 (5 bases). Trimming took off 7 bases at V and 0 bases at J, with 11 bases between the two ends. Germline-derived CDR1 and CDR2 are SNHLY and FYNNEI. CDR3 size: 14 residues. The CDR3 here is CASKREGSTDTQYF. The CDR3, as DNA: TGTGCCAGCAAACGCGAGGGAAGCACAGATACGCAGTATTTT.

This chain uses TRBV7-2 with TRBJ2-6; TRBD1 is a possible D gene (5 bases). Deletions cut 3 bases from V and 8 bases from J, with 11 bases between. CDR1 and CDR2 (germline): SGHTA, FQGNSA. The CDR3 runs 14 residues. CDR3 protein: CASSLTDSTNVLTF. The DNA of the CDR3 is TGTGCCAGCAGCTTGACCGACAGTACCAACGTCCTGACTTTC.

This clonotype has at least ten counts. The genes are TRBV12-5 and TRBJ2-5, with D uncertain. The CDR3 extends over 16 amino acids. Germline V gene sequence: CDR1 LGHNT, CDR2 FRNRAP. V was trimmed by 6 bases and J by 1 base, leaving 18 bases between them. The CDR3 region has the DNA TGTGCTAGTGGCCTCCCGGAGTCCGGCCCCCAAGAGACCCAGTACTTC. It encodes CASGLPESGPQETQYF.

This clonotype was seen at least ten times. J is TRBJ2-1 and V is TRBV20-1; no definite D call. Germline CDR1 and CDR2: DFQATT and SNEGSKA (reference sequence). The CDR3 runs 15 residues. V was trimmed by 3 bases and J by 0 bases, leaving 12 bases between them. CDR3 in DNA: TGCAGTGCTAGTACCAGACACAGCTCCTACAATGAGCAGTTCTTC. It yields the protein CSASTRHSSYNEQFF.

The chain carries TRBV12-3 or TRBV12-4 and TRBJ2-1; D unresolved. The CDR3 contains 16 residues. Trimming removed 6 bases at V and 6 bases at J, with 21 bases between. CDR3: CASSRSGGRRLNEQFF. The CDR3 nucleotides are TGTGCCAGCAGCCGTAGTGGCGGACGGAGACTCAATGAGCAGTTCTTC.

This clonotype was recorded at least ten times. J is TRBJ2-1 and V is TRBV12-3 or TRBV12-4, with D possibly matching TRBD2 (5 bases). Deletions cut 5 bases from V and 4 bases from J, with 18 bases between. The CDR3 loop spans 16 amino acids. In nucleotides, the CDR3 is TGTGCCAGCAGTCTGCCCGACTACTACTCTTACAATGAGCAGTTCTTC. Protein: CASSLPDYYSYNEQFF.

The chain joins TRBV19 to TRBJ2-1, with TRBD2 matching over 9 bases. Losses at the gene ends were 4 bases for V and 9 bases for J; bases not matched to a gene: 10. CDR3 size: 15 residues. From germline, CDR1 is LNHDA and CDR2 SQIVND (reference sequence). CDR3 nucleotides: TGTGCCAGTAGTACTCCAGGAGCGGGAGGTGGTGAGCAGTTCTTC. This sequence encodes CASSTPGAGGGEQFF. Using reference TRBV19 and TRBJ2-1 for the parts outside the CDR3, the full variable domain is DGGITQSPKYLFRKEGQNVTLSCEQNLNHDAMYWYRQDPGQGLRLIYYSQIVNDFQKGDIAEGYSVSREKKESFPLTVTSAQKNPTAFYLCASSTPGAGGGEQFFGPGTRLTVL.

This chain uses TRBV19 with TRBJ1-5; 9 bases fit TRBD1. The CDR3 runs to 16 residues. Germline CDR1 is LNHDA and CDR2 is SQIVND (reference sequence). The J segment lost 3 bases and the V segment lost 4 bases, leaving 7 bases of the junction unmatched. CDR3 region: CASSSRQGGHNQPQHF. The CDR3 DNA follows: TGTGCCAGTAGTAGCAGACAGGGGGGCCACAATCAGCCCCAGCATTTT.

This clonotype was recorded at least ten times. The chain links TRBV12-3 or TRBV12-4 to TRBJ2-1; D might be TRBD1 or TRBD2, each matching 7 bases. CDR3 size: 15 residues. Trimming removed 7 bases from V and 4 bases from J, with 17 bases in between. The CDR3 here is CASTRGGPSYNEQFF. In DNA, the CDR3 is TGTGCCAGCACCAGGGGGGGGCCATCGTACAATGAGCAGTTCTTC.

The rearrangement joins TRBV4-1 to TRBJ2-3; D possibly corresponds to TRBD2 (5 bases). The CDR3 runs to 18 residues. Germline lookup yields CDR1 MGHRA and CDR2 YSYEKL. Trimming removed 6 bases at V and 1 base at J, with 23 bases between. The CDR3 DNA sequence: TGCGCCAGCAGGCGGACTGGACTTCCCCTCGGAGGCACAGATACGCAGTATTTT. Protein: CASRRTGLPLGGTDTQYF.

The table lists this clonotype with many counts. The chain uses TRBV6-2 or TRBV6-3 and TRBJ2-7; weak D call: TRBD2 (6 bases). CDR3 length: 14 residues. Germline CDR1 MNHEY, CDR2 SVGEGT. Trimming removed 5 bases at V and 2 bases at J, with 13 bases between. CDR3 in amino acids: CASSTFAGTYEQYF. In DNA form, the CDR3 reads TGTGCCAGCAGTACATTTGCGGGGACCTACGAGCAGTACTTC.

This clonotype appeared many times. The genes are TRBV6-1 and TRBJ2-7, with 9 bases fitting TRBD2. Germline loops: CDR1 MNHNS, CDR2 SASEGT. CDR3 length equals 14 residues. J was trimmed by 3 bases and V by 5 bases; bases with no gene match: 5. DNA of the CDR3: TGTGCCAGCAGTTACATAGCGGGAGACTACGAGCAGTACTTC. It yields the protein CASSYIAGDYEQYF.

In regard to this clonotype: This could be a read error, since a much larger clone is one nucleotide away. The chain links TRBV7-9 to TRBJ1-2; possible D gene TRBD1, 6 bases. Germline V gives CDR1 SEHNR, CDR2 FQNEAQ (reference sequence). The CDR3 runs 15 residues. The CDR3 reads CASTHPGHQAYVYTF. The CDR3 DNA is TGTGCCAGCACCCATCCGGGACACCAAGCTTATGTCTACACCTTC.

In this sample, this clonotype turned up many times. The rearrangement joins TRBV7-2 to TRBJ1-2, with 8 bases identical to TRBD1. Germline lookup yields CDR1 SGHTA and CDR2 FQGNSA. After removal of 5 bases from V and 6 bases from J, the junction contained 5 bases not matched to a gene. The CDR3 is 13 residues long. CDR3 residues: CASSPGQGHGYTF. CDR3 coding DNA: TGTGCCAGCAGCCCCGGACAGGGCCATGGCTACACCTTC. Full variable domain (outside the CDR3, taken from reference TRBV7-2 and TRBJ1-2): GAGVSQSPSNKVTEKGKDVELRCDPISGHTALYWYRQSLGQGLEFLIYFQGNSAPDKSGLPSDRFSAERTGGSVSTLTIQRTQQEDSAVYLCASSPGQGHGYTFGSGTRLTVV.

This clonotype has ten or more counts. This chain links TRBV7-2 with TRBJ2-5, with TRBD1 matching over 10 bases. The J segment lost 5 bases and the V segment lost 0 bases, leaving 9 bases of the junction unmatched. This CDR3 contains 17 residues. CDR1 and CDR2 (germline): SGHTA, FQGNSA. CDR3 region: CASSLATGDRGPETQYF. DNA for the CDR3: TGTGCCAGCAGCTTAGCTACAGGAGACAGGGGGCCCGAGACCCAGTACTTC.

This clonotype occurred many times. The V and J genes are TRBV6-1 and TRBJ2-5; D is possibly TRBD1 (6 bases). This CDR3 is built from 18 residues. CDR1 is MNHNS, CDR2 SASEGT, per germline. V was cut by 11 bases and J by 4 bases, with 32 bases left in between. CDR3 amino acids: CAGTGCFGRGMFRETQYF. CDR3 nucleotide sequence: TGTGCCGGTACTGGCTGTTTTGGCAGGGGTATGTTCCGAGAGACCCAGTACTTC.

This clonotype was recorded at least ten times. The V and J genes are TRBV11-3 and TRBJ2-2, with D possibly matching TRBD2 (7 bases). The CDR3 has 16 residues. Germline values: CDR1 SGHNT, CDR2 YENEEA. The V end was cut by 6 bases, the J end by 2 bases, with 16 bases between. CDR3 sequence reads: CASRNGGGSNTGELFF. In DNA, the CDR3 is TGTGCCAGCAGAAATGGGGGGGGCTCTAACACCGGGGAGCTGTTTTTT.

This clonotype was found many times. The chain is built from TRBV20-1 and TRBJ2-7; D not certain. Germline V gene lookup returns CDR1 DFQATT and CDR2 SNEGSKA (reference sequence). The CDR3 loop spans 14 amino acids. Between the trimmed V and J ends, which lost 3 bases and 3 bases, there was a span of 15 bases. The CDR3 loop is CSASFALRNYEQYF. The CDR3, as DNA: TGCAGTGCTAGCTTCGCACTTAGAAACTACGAGCAGTACTTC.

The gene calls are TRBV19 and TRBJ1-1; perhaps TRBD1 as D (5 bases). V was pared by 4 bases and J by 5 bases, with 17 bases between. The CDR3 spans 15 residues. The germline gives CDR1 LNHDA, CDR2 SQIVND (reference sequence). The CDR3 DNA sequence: TGTGCCAGTAGTACCCTCCTTGGGGGGGGTACTGAAGCTTTCTTT. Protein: CASSTLLGGGTEAFF.

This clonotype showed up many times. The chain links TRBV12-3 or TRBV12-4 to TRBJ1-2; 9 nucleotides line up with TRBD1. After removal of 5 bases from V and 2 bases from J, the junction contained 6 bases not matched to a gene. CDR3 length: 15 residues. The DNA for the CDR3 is TGTGCCAGCAGTCCCGGGACAGGGAACAACTATGGCTACACCTTC. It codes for CASSPGTGNNYGYTF.

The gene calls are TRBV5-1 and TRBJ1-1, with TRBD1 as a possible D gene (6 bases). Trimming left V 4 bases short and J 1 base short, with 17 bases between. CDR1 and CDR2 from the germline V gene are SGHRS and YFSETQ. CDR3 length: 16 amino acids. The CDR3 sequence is CASSDSTGITNTEAFF. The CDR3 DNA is TGCGCCAGCAGCGATTCGACAGGAATTACGAACACTGAAGCTTTCTTT.

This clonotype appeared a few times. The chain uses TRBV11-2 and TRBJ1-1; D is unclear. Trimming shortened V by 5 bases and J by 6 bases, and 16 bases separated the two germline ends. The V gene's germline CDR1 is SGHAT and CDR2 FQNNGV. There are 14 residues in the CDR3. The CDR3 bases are TGTGCCAGCAGCGTCAATCCGGGCGGCTCTGAAGCTTTCTTT. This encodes CASSVNPGGSEAFF.

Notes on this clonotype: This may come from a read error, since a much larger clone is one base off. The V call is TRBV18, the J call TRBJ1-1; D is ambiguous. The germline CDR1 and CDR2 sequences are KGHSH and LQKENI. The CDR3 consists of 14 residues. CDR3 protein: CTSSPPSGGTEAFF. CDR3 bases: TGTACCAGCTCACCACCGAGCGGAGGGACTGAAGCTTTCTTT.

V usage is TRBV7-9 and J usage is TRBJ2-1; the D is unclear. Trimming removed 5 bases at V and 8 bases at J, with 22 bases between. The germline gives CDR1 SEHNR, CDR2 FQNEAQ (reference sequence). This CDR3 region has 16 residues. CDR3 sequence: CASSPRITTFPHEQFF. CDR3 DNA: TGTGCCAGCAGCCCCCGCATCACCACCTTCCCCCATGAGCAGTTCTTC.

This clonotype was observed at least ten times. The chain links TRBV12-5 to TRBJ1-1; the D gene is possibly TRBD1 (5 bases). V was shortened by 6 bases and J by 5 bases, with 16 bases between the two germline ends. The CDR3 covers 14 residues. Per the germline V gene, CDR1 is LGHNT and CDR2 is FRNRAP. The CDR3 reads CASGHPLGGTEAFF. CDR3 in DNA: TGTGCTAGTGGACACCCGCTTGGGGGGACTGAAGCTTTCTTT.

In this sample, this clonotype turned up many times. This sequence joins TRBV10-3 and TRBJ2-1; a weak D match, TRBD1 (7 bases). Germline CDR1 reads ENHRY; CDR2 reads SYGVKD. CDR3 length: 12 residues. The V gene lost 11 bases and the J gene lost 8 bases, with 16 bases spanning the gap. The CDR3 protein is CASQGGADEQFF. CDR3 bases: TGTGCCTCGCAGGGGGGTGCGGATGAGCAGTTCTTC.

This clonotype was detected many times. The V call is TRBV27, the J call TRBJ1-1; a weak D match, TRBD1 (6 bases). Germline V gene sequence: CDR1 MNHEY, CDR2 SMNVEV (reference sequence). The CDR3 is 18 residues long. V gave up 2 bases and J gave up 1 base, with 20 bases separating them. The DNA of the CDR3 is TGTGCCAGCAGTTTACGAAATGATCCAGGGGCCGGGAACACTGAAGCTTTCTTT. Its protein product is CASSLRNDPGAGNTEAFF.

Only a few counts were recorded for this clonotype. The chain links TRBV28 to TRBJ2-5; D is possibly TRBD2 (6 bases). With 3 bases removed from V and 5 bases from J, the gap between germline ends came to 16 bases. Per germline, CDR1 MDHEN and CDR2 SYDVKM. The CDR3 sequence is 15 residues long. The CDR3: CASSLSQEGSETQYF. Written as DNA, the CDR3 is TGTGCCAGCAGTTTGTCGCAGGAGGGTTCGGAGACCCAGTACTTC.